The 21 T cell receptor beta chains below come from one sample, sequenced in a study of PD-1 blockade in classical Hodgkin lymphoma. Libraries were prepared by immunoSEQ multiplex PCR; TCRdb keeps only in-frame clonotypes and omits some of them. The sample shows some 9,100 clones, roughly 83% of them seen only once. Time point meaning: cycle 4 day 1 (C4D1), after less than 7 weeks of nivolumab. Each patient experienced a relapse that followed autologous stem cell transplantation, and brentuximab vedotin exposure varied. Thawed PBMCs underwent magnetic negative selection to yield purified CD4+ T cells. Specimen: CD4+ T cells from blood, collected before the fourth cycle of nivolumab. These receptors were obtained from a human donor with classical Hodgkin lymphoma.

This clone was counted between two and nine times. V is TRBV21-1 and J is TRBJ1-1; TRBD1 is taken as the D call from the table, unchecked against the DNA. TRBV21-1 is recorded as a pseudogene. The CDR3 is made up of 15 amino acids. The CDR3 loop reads CASSKQGRQNTEAFF. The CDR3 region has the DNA TGTGCCAGCAGCAAACAGGGGCGGCAGAACACTGAAGCTTTCTTT.

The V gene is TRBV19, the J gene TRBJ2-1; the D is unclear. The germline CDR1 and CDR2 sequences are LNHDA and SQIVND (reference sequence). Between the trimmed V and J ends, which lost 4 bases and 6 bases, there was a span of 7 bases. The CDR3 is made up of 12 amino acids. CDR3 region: CASSRRFNEQFF. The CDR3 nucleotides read TGTGCCAGTAGTAGGCGGTTCAATGAGCAGTTCTTC.

The CDR3 DNA reads as TGCGCCAGCAGGGCCGGGACACCAACCTACGAGCAGTACTTC. Translating it yields CASRAGTPTYEQYF. The V and J genes are TRBV10-2 and TRBJ2-7, with a weak D call TRBD1 (6 bases). Trimming cost V 6 bases and J 2 bases, with 14 bases left between them. Germline CDR1 reads WSHSY; CDR2 reads SAAADI. The CDR3 consists of 14 residues.

CDR3: CASSQGQGADTQYF. Here the CDR3 DNA reads TGCGCCAGCAGCCAGGGACAGGGAGCAGATACGCAGTATTTT. The chain is built from TRBV5-1 and TRBJ2-3; 9 bases map to TRBD1. Losses at the gene ends were 4 bases for V and 4 bases for J; bases not matched to a gene: 4. This CDR3 contains 14 residues. The germline gives CDR1 SGHRS, CDR2 YFSETQ.

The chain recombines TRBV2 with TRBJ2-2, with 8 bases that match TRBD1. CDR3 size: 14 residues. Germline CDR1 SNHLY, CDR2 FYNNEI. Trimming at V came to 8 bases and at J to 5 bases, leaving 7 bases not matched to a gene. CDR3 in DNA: TGTGCCAGCGACGGACAGGGTGTTACCGGGGAGCTGTTTTTT. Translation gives CASDGQGVTGELFF.

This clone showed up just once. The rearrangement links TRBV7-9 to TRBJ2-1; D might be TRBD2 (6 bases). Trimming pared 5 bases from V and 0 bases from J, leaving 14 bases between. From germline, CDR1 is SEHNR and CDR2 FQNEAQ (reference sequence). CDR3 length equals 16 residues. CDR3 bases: TGTGCCAGCAGCCCTCGGGACTCCAGCTCCTACAATGAGCAGTTCTTC. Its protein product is CASSPRDSSSYNEQFF.

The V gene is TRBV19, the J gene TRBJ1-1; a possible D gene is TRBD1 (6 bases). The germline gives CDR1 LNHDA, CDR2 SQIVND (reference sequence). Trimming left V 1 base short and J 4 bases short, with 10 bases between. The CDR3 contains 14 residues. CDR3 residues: CASSIGRGGTEAFF. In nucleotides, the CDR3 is TGTGCCAGTAGTATAGGCAGGGGAGGCACTGAAGCTTTCTTT.

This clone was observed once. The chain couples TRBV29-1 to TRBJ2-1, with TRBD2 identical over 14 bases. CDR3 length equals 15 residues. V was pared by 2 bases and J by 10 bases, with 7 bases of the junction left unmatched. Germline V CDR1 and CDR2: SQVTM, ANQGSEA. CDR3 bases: TGCAGCGTTGAATACGGGACTAGCGGGGGTGGGGAGCAGTTCTTC. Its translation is CSVEYGTSGGGEQFF.

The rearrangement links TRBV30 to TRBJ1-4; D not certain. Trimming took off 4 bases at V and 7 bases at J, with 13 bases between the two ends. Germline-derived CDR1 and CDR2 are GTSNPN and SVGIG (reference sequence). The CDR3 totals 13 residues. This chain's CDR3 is CAWNMRAGEKLFF. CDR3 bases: TGTGCCTGGAATATGAGGGCAGGTGAAAAACTGTTTTTT.

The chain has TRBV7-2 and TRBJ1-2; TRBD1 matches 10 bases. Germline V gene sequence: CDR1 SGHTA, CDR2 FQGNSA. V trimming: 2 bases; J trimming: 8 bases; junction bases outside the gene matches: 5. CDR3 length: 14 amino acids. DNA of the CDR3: TGTGCCAGCAGCTTAAAGACAGGGGGCCGGGGCTACACCTTC. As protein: CASSLKTGGRGYTF.

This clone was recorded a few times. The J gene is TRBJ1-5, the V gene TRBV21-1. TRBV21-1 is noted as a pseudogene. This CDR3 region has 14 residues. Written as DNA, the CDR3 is TGTGCCAGCAGCAAAGCGCGTACCAATCAGCCCCAGCATTTT. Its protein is CASSKARTNQPQHF.

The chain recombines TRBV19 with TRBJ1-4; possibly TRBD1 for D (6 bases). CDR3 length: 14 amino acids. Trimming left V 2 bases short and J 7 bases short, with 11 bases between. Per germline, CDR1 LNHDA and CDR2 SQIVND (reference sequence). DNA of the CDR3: TGTGCCAGTAGTATACGCCAGGGGAGTGAAAAACTGTTTTTT. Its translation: CASSIRQGSEKLFF.

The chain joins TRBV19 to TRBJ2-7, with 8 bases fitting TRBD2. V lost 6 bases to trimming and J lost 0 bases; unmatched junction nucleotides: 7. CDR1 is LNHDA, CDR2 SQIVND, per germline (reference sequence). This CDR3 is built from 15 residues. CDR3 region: CASRLRTSLSYEQYF. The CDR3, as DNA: TGTGCCAGTAGGCTCAGGACTAGCCTCTCCTACGAGCAGTACTTC.

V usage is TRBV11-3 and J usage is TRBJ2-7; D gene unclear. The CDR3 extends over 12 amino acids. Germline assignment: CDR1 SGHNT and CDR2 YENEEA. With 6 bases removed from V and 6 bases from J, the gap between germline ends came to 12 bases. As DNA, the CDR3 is TGTGCCAGCAGTTATAACGACATCGAGCAGTACTTC. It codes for CASSYNDIEQYF.

CDR3 nucleotides: TGTGCCAGCAGCTTAGGGCTAGCGGGGGCGGCAGATACGCAGTATTTT. It yields the protein CASSLGLAGAADTQYF. The chain has TRBV7-3 and TRBJ2-3, with 10 bases fitting TRBD2. CDR1 is SGHTA and CDR2 is FQGTGA in the germline V gene. The junction had 6 bases not matched to a gene; V was cut back by 2 bases and J by 4 bases. The CDR3 runs to 16 residues. Together with reference TRBV7-3 and TRBJ2-3, the CDR3 gives the full variable domain: GAGVSQTPSNKVTEKGKYVELRCDPISGHTALYWYRQSLGQGPEFLIYFQGTGAADDSGLPNDRFFAVRPEGSVSTLKIQRTERGDSAVYLCASSLGLAGAADTQYFGPGTRLTVL.

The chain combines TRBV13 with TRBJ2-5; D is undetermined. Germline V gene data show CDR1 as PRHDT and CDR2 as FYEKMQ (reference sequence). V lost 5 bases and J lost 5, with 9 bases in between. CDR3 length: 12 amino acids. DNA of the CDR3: TGTGCCAGCAGCCGACGGCCGGAGACCCAGTACTTC. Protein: CASSRRPETQYF.

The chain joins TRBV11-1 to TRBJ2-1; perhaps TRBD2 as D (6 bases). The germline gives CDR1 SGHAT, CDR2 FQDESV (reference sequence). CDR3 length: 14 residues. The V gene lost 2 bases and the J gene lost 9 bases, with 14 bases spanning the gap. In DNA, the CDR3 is TGTGCCAGCAGCTTACGGACGGGGAGGACTGAGCAGTTCTTC. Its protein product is CASSLRTGRTEQFF.

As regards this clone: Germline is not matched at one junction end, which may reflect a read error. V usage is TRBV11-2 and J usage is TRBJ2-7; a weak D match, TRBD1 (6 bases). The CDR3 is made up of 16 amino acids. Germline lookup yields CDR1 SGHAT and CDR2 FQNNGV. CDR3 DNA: TGTGCCAGCAGCTTAGACCGGTGGGACATCTCCTACAAGCAGTACTTC. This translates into CASSLDRWDISYKQYF.

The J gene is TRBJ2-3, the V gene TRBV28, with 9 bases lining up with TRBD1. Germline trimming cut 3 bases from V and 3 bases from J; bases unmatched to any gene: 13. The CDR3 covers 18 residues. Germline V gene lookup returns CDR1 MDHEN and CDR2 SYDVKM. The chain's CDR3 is CASSLITTGGAFTDTQYF. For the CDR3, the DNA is TGTGCCAGCAGTTTGATCACAACAGGGGGCGCGTTTACAGATACGCAGTATTTT.

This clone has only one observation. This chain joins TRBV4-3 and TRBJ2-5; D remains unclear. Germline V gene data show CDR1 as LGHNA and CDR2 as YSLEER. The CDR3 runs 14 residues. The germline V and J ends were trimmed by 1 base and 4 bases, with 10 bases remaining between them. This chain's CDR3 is CASSQALGIETQYF. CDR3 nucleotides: TGCGCCAGCAGCCAAGCCCTGGGGATAGAGACCCAGTACTTC.

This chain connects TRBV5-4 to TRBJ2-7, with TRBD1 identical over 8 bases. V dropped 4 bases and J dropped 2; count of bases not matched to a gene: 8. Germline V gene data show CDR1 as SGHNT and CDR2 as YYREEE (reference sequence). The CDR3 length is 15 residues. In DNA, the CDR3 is TGTGCCAGCAGCATAGGGACAGGTACCCCCTACGAGCAGTACTTC. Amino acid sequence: CASSIGTGTPYEQYF.